A single sample is the source of the 22 T cell receptor beta chains below, sequenced in a study of T-cell memory formation after mild COVID-19. TCRdb re-derived calls from the 5' RACE reads in MiXCR, one entry per CDR3 protein. The repertoire has approximately 200,000 distinct CDR3 sequences, roughly 17% of them found once; the top ten carry approximately 2.2%. The specimen was PBMCs or a T cell subset sorted from them (not recorded which). The receptors originated from an adult woman who had mild COVID-19 (a few samples of this study predate the infection). Cell type and time point are not known.

The chain joins TRBV7-2 to TRBJ2-5, with D possibly matching TRBD2 (5 bases). This CDR3 spans 16 amino acids. CDR1 and CDR2 from the germline V gene are SGHTA and FQGNSA. V was clipped by 2 bases and J by 3 bases, with 16 bases between them. The CDR3 loop reads CASSLIYGLAEETQYF. The CDR3 bases are TGTGCCAGCAGCTTAATTTATGGGCTAGCAGAAGAGACCCAGTACTTC.

V usage is TRBV20-1 and J usage is TRBJ2-5; unclear D gene. The V gene's germline CDR1 is DFQATT and CDR2 SNEGSKA (reference sequence). This CDR3 has 12 amino acids. The ends were cut back, 4 bases at V and 5 bases at J, with 11 bases in the middle. The DNA of the CDR3 is TGCAGTGCTACCGGAACTTGGGAGACCCAGTACTTC. It codes for CSATGTWETQYF.

This clonotype was found a few times. The V call is TRBV12-3 or TRBV12-4, the J call TRBJ2-7; TRBD2 matches 8 bases. Trimming cost V 5 bases and J 4 bases; bases outside gene matches: 10. This CDR3 contains 15 residues. DNA of the CDR3: TGTGCCAGCAGTAAACCTCGGGGGGGCGGTTACGAGCAGTACTTC. Translating gives CASSKPRGGGYEQYF.

This chain links TRBV5-5 with TRBJ2-7; tentative D call: TRBD2 (5 bases). Trimming took 4 bases from V and 0 from J, leaving 14 bases between them. Germline V gives CDR1 SGHKS, CDR2 YYEKEE (reference sequence). The CDR3 spans 15 residues. The CDR3 here is CASSLVTGSSYEQYF. CDR3 DNA sequence: TGTGCCAGCAGCCTGGTGACGGGAAGCTCCTACGAGCAGTACTTC. Looking up the rest from reference TRBV5-5 and TRBJ2-7 gives the full variable domain: DAGVTQSPTHLIKTRGQQVTLRCSPISGHKSVSWYQQVLGQGPQFIFQYYEKEERGRGNFPDRFSARQFPNYSSELNVNALLLGDSALYLCASSLVTGSSYEQYFGPGTRLTVT.

This sequence joins TRBV20-1 and TRBJ2-2; D remains unclear. V lost 3 bases, J lost 2 bases, and 10 bases lay in between. Per the germline V gene, CDR1 is DFQATT and CDR2 is SNEGSKA (reference sequence). This CDR3 has 14 amino acids. The CDR3 loop is CSASKAPNTGELFF. The CDR3 bases are TGCAGTGCTAGTAAAGCTCCTAACACCGGGGAGCTGTTTTTT.

The rearrangement joins TRBV5-1 to TRBJ2-1, with 10 bases lining up with TRBD2. Germline V gene lookup returns CDR1 SGHRS and CDR2 YFSETQ. The V segment lost 4 bases and the J segment 5 bases; nucleotides outside the gene matches: 6. There are 15 residues in the CDR3. CDR3 in amino acids: CASSGWTSGHNEQFF. The CDR3 bases are TGCGCCAGCAGCGGGTGGACTAGCGGACACAATGAGCAGTTCTTC.

This clonotype was seen a handful of times. The rearrangement links TRBV7-9 to TRBJ2-7; 7 nucleotides line up with TRBD1. The ends lost 5 bases at V and 7 bases at J; junction bases unmatched: 11. The CDR3 totals 14 residues. Germline CDR1 and CDR2: SEHNR and FQNEAQ (reference sequence). DNA for the CDR3: TGTGCCAGCAGCCCTAGACAGGGAACATGGGAGCAGTACTTC. Translating it yields CASSPRQGTWEQYF.

Only a few counts were recorded for this clonotype. The chain uses TRBV3-1 and TRBJ2-1; 16 bases are shared with TRBD2. The CDR3 contains 18 residues. J was trimmed by 6 bases and V by 2 bases; bases with no gene match: 7. Germline-derived CDR1 and CDR2 are LGHDT and YNNKEL (reference sequence). CDR3 in amino acids: CASSQSGTSGGARNEQFF. The DNA for the CDR3 is TGTGCCAGCAGCCAATCAGGGACTAGCGGGGGGGCACGCAATGAGCAGTTCTTC.

This clonotype was observed a few times. Written as DNA, the CDR3 is TGTGCCAGCAGTTTGATTGGGGCTAACAATCAGCCCCAGCATTTT. Protein sequence: CASSLIGANNQPQHF. V and J are TRBV12-3 or TRBV12-4 and TRBJ1-5; tentative D call: TRBD1 (5 bases). CDR3 length equals 15 residues. V lost 3 bases, J lost 3 bases, and 12 bases lay in between.

This clonotype has just a few counts. The chain is built from TRBV21-1 and TRBJ2-5; the D call in the table, TRBD2, was not verified against the DNA. TRBV21-1 has pseudogene status. This CDR3 is built from 15 residues. CDR3: CASSKAMRGEETQYF. The CDR3 DNA sequence: TGTGCCAGCAGCAAAGCGATGCGGGGAGAAGAGACCCAGTACTTC.

The chain has TRBV9 and TRBJ2-1; the match to TRBD2 covers 8 bases. The CDR3 sequence is 16 residues long. V shed 4 bases, J shed 5 bases, and the junction held 11 bases outside the gene matches. Per germline, CDR1 SGDLS and CDR2 YYNGEE. The CDR3 sequence: CASSPGLAEPHNEQFF. Written as DNA, the CDR3 is TGTGCCAGCAGCCCAGGACTAGCCGAGCCCCACAATGAGCAGTTCTTC.

The V and J genes are TRBV15 and TRBJ2-5; no firm D call. The CDR3 consists of 13 residues. The germline V and J ends were trimmed by 1 base and 5 bases, with 8 bases remaining between them. CDR1 and CDR2 (germline): LNHNV, YYDKDF (reference sequence). The CDR3, as DNA: TGTGCCACCAGCAGAGTTATGTGGGAGACCCAGTACTTC. This translates into CATSRVMWETQYF.

The chain uses TRBV4-2 and TRBJ2-3, with D hard to call. V was shortened by 4 bases and J by 6 bases, with 11 bases between the two germline ends. Germline V CDR1 and CDR2: LGHNA, YNFKEQ. CDR3 size: 13 residues. The CDR3 sequence is CASSPAAADTQYF. For the CDR3, the DNA is TGTGCCAGCAGCCCGGCGGCCGCGGATACGCAGTATTTT.

This clonotype was seen many times. The rearrangement links TRBV7-2 to TRBJ2-5; D remains unclear. CDR1 and CDR2 from the germline V gene are SGHTA and FQGNSA. CDR3 length: 14 amino acids. The germline V and J ends were trimmed by 1 base and 5 bases, with 11 bases remaining between them. DNA for the CDR3: TGTGCCAGCAGCTTAGAGTACCAGACGGAGACCCAGTACTTC. Residues: CASSLEYQTETQYF.

This clonotype occurred a few times. The chain couples TRBV12-3 or TRBV12-4 to TRBJ1-2; D possibly corresponds to TRBD1 (5 bases). CDR3 length equals 13 residues. The ends were cut back, 3 bases at V and 4 bases at J, with 9 bases in the middle. CDR3 loop: CASSLGTVYGYTF. Here the CDR3 DNA reads TGTGCCAGCAGTTTGGGGACGGTCTATGGCTACACCTTC.

This clonotype was seen more than once but under ten times. The V gene is TRBV19, the J gene TRBJ1-2; D call uncertain. V lost 4 bases, J lost 0 bases, and 12 bases lay in between. This CDR3 has 15 residues. CDR1 is LNHDA and CDR2 is SQIVND in the germline V gene (reference sequence). The CDR3 DNA follows: TGTGCCAGTAGTACCCGACGGACTCCTAACTATGGCTACACCTTC. Encoded protein: CASSTRRTPNYGYTF. The complete variable domain, with remaining parts taken from reference TRBV19 and TRBJ1-2, reads DGGITQSPKYLFRKEGQNVTLSCEQNLNHDAMYWYRQDPGQGLRLIYYSQIVNDFQKGDIAEGYSVSREKKESFPLTVTSAQKNPTAFYLCASSTRRTPNYGYTFGSGTRLTVV.

The chain carries TRBV7-2 and TRBJ2-3, with TRBD2 identical over 12 bases. The CDR3 spans 16 residues. V trimming: 5 bases; J trimming: 4 bases; junction bases outside the gene matches: 7. Germline CDR1 reads SGHTA; CDR2 reads FQGNSA. The CDR3 nucleotides read TGTGCCAGCAGCACGGCTAGCGGGAGGGCCTCAGATACGCAGTATTTT. Its protein product is CASSTASGRASDTQYF. Full variable domain (remainder filled in from reference TRBV7-2 and TRBJ2-3): GAGVSQSPSNKVTEKGKDVELRCDPISGHTALYWYRQSLGQGLEFLIYFQGNSAPDKSGLPSDRFSAERTGGSVSTLTIQRTQQEDSAVYLCASSTASGRASDTQYFGPGTRLTVL.

The chain uses TRBV7-9 and TRBJ1-1; D unresolved. The germline V gene encodes CDR1 SEHNR and CDR2 FQNEAQ (reference sequence). CDR3 length equals 14 residues. Deletions cut 1 base from V and 3 bases from J, with 9 bases between. Here the CDR3 DNA reads TGTGCCAGCAGCTTAGGGGTTTGGGACACTGAAGCTTTCTTT. Translation: CASSLGVWDTEAFF. The full variable domain, rest sourced from reference TRBV7-9 and TRBJ1-1, is DTGVSQNPRHKITKRGQNVTFRCDPISEHNRLYWYRQTLGQGPEFLTYFQNEAQLEKSRLLSDRFSAERPKGSFSTLEIQRTEQGDSAMYLCASSLGVWDTEAFFGQGTRLTVV.

The rearrangement links TRBV20-1 to TRBJ2-5; TRBD2 might be the D (5 bases). The CDR3 runs 15 residues. CDR1 is DFQATT and CDR2 is SNEGSKA in the germline V gene (reference sequence). Trimming took 0 bases from V and 2 from J, leaving 13 bases between them. In nucleotides, the CDR3 is TGCAGTGCTAGAGATCCTAGCAACTCTCAAGAGACCCAGTACTTC. Protein sequence: CSARDPSNSQETQYF.

This sequence joins TRBV12-3 or TRBV12-4 and TRBJ1-1, with D tentatively TRBD1 (6 bases). The CDR3 consists of 16 residues. V was shortened by 5 bases and J by 1 base, with 17 bases between the two germline ends. CDR3 protein: CASSEGNRGKNTEAFF. CDR3 sequence (DNA): TGTGCCAGCAGTGAGGGCAATAGGGGGAAGAACACTGAAGCTTTCTTT.

The rearrangement joins TRBV3-1 to TRBJ2-7; 7 bases agree with TRBD2. CDR3 length: 14 amino acids. CDR1 is LGHDT and CDR2 is YNNKEL in the germline V gene (reference sequence). The V and J ends lost 3 bases and 3 bases, in that order; junction bases with no gene match: 5. In DNA form, the CDR3 reads TGTGCCAGCAGCCACGGACTAGGAGACTACGAGCAGTACTTC. Amino acid sequence: CASSHGLGDYEQYF.

This clonotype was found a few times. This chain links TRBV7-9 with TRBJ1-1; D remains unclear. The V end was cut by 1 base, the J end by 0 bases, with 6 bases between. CDR3 size: 14 residues. Germline V lookup: CDR1 SEHNR, CDR2 FQNEAQ (reference sequence). This CDR3 is CASSLEIMNTEAFF. The CDR3 nucleotides are TGTGCCAGCAGCTTAGAGATAATGAACACTGAAGCTTTCTTT.